Below, 8 T cell receptor beta chains from the same sample are listed, as sequenced in a study of OX40 agonist ivuxolimab in advanced cancers. TCRdb keeps only in-frame clones here, not all; method: immunoSEQ multiplex PCR. The repertoire has approximately 61,000 clones, about 88% of them found once; the top ten carry under 20%. This specimen was CD4+ or CD8+ T cells sorted from blood, taken in a trial of the OX40 agonist ivuxolimab. The receptors originated from an adult with an advanced solid tumor such as melanoma, head and neck, liver or kidney cancer.

The chain joins TRBV13 to TRBJ2-7; D not certain. Germline assignment: CDR1 PRHDT and CDR2 FYEKMQ (reference sequence). This CDR3 is built from 13 residues. Trimming shortened V by 5 bases and J by 7 bases, and 15 bases separated the two germline ends. DNA of the CDR3: TGTGCCAGCAGCAGCCACCGTCTCGGAGAGCAGTACTTC. Translation gives CASSSHRLGEQYF.

The V and J genes are TRBV4-2 and TRBJ1-5; D is unclear. Trimming took 1 base from V and 0 from J, leaving 7 bases between them. Germline CDR1 and CDR2: LGHNA and YNFKEQ. This CDR3 has 15 amino acids. CDR3 sequence: CASSQGANSNQPQHF. The CDR3 DNA is TGTGCCAGCAGCCAAGGCGCTAATAGCAATCAGCCCCAGCATTTT.

This chain uses TRBV28 with TRBJ1-4; 10 nucleotides line up with TRBD1. The CDR3 has 15 amino acids. J lost 7 bases, V lost 2 bases, and 4 bases had no gene match. Germline V lookup: CDR1 MDHEN, CDR2 SYDVKM. The CDR3 reads CASSLGDRGREKLFF. The CDR3 bases are TGTGCCAGCAGTTTAGGAGACAGGGGGCGTGAAAAACTGTTTTTT.

The genes are TRBV11-3 and TRBJ2-7; 11 bases agree with TRBD1. Trimming removed 3 bases from V and 7 bases from J; junction bases left unmatched: 8. Germline-derived CDR1 and CDR2 are SGHNT and YENEEA. This CDR3 is 15 amino acids long. The CDR3: CASSLPGQGAREQYF. For the CDR3, the DNA is TGTGCCAGCAGCTTGCCAGGACAGGGGGCTCGAGAGCAGTACTTC.

For the CDR3, the DNA is TGTGCCAGCAGTTTTCAGGCGGGGGATGAAAAACTGTTTTTT. This translates into CASSFQAGDEKLFF. The chain links TRBV28 to TRBJ1-4, with a possible D match to TRBD1 (5 bases). The CDR3 totals 14 residues. Trimming stripped 3 bases from V and 6 bases from J, with 11 bases between. Germline values: CDR1 MDHEN, CDR2 SYDVKM.

The chain uses TRBV11-2 and TRBJ1-1, with TRBD1 as a possible D gene (5 bases). The V end lost 1 base, the J end lost 1 base, and 16 bases lay between the germline ends. This CDR3 has 17 amino acids. The germline V gene has CDR1 SGHAT and CDR2 FQNNGV. The CDR3 DNA reads as TGTGCCAGCAGCTTAGGCCCCAGGGCAGATGGGAACACTGAAGCTTTCTTT. Translating gives CASSLGPRADGNTEAFF.

J is TRBJ1-1 and V is TRBV2, with 9 bases fitting TRBD1. Germline V gene lookup returns CDR1 SNHLY and CDR2 FYNNEI. The CDR3 covers 15 residues. The trim removed 5 bases at V and 6 bases at J, leaving 10 bases unmatched. The CDR3 nucleotides are TGTGCCAGCAGTAAATCCGGGACAGGGTTCCCTGAAGCTTTCTTT. Its protein product is CASSKSGTGFPEAFF.

On this clone: Without the conserved terminal phenylalanine or tryptophan, this CDR3 likely stems from a read error. The CDR3 loop is CASSPTENYGYTS. CDR3 bases: TGTGCCAGCAGTCCTACTGAGAACTATGGCTACACCTCT. V usage is TRBV6-6 and J usage is TRBJ1-2, with no clear D. CDR1 is MNHNY, CDR2 SVGAGI, per germline (reference sequence). V lost 5 bases, J lost 2 bases, and 9 bases lay in between. CDR3 size: 13 residues.